Listed here is a single T cell receptor (beta chain). Its antigen is not known. The CDR3 contains 15 residues. With 2 bases clipped from V and 4 bases from J, the junction kept 3 bases outside the gene matches. Per the germline V gene, CDR1 is SGHDT and CDR2 is YYEEEE. Sequenced by immunoSEQ multiplex PCR; TCRdb stores in-frame clones only, minus some. In the table there are under 30,000 clones, about 78% of which are singletons. The data were taken from a study of CD4 T cells in relation to SARS-CoV-2 and coronaviruses. Before the COVID-19 pandemic, during about 2011-2018, CD4+ T cells were taken from unexposed donors. After roughly ten days of culture, CD4+ T cells were isolated.

The chain carries TRBV5-6 and TRBJ2-5; 12 nucleotides match TRBD1. The clonotype comes from a human donor in good health. The specimen sequenced was CD4+ T cells from PBMCs, cultured in vitro. CDR3: CASSFPGQGAETQYF. The DNA for the CDR3 is TGTGCCAGCAGCTTTCCGGGACAGGGGGCAGAGACCCAGTACTTC.